A single sample is the source of the 14 T cell receptor beta chains below, sequenced in a study of breast tumors, draining lymph nodes, adjacent tissues. The lymph nodes were axillary draining lymph nodes from breast cancer patients. From the multiplex PCR reads, TCRdb called clonotypes with MiXCR, one entry per CDR3 protein. The repertoire holds approximately 170,000 distinct CDR3 sequences, with 25% to 40% as singletons. The sample consisted of axillary lymph node tissue. The receptors come from a female donor with breast cancer. Some clones in this sample may be carry-over from other donors' samples.

Many counts were recorded for this clonotype. The chain uses TRBV29-1 and TRBJ2-1; no reliable D call. V lost 0 bases and J 8 bases, leaving 8 bases between the germline ends. Germline CDR1 SQVTM, CDR2 ANQGSEA. CDR3 length: 12 amino acids. CDR3 in amino acids: CSVEDYGDEQFF. CDR3 coding DNA: TGCAGCGTTGAAGACTATGGCGATGAGCAGTTCTTC.

CDR3: CASSLYPSGGSSTDTQYF. CDR3 nucleotides: TGCGCCAGCAGCTTGTATCCCAGCGGGGGTTCTAGCACAGATACGCAGTATTTT. The genes are TRBV5-1 and TRBJ2-3, with 8 bases fitting TRBD2. The CDR3 consists of 18 residues. Germline V gene lookup returns CDR1 SGHRS and CDR2 YFSETQ. V lost 1 base and J lost 0; bases outside the gene matches: 10. Full variable domain (missing parts from reference TRBV5-1 and TRBJ2-3): KAGVTQTPRYLIKTRGQQVTLSCSPISGHRSVSWYQQTPGQGLQFLFEYFSETQRNKGNFPGRFSGRQFSNSRSEMNVSTLELGDSALYLCASSLYPSGGSSTDTQYFGPGTRLTVL.

This clonotype turned up a few times. The rearrangement uses TRBV3-1 and TRBJ1-2; D remains ambiguous. Trimming removed 3 bases from V and 0 bases from J, with 11 bases in between. The V gene's germline CDR1 is LGHDT and CDR2 YNNKEL (reference sequence). This CDR3 region has 15 residues. The CDR3 is CASSHGRIANYGYTF. Here the CDR3 DNA reads TGTGCCAGCAGCCACGGACGGATAGCTAACTATGGCTACACCTTC.

The chain links TRBV9 to TRBJ2-1, with no clear D. The germline V gene encodes CDR1 SGDLS and CDR2 YYNGEE. V was trimmed by 2 bases and J by 7 bases, leaving 16 bases between them. The CDR3 covers 15 residues. The CDR3 sequence is CASSVGASFGNEQFF. In DNA, the CDR3 is TGTGCCAGCAGCGTTGGTGCTTCCTTTGGAAATGAGCAGTTCTTC. Full variable domain (outside the CDR3, taken from reference TRBV9 and TRBJ2-1): DSGVTQTPKHLITATGQRVTLRCSPRSGDLSVYWYQQSLDQGLQFLIQYYNGEERAKGNILERFSAQQFPDLHSELNLSSLELGDSALYFCASSVGASFGNEQFFGPGTRLTVL.

This clonotype was seen ten or more times. The rearrangement joins TRBV9 to TRBJ2-1, with D possibly being TRBD2 (5 bases). V lost 3 bases and J 10 bases, leaving 17 bases between the germline ends. CDR1 is SGDLS and CDR2 is YYNGEE in the germline V gene. This CDR3 is 14 amino acids long. The CDR3 DNA follows: TGTGCCAGCAGCGCCGGGGAGCCTCAGCAGGAGCAGTTCTTC. Protein product: CASSAGEPQQEQFF.

In its sample, this clonotype was seen many times. The chain combines TRBV10-3 with TRBJ2-3; 7 nucleotides agree with TRBD2. After removal of 6 bases from V and 4 bases from J, the junction contained 7 bases not matched to a gene. CDR3 size: 14 residues. The germline V gene encodes CDR1 ENHRY and CDR2 SYGVKD. CDR3 nucleotides: TGTGCCATCAGCGACACTCGGGGGGCAGATACGCAGTATTTT. This encodes CAISDTRGADTQYF.

This clonotype was seen many times. The chain uses TRBV19 and TRBJ1-6; a possible D gene is TRBD1 (5 bases). This CDR3 is built from 17 residues. With 3 bases removed from V and 8 bases from J, the gap between germline ends came to 20 bases. Germline CDR1 LNHDA, CDR2 SQIVND (reference sequence). The CDR3 nucleotides are TGTGCCAGTAGTATTTTAGGTGGGGCAGGCGAGCATTCACCCCTCCACTTT. This translates into CASSILGGAGEHSPLHF.

The CDR3 region is CASSLQTGSKPMNTEAFF. The CDR3, as DNA: TGTGCCAGCAGCCTCCAGACAGGAAGCAAGCCCATGAACACTGAAGCTTTCTTT. The V call is TRBV28, the J call TRBJ1-1; TRBD1 might be the D (6 bases). The germline V and J ends were trimmed by 6 bases and 0 bases, with 23 bases remaining between them. The length of the CDR3 is 18 residues. Germline loops: CDR1 MDHEN, CDR2 SYDVKM.

In its sample, this clonotype was seen many times. The chain is built from TRBV9 and TRBJ2-1; the D gene is possibly TRBD2 (6 bases). The CDR3 spans 15 residues. The germline gives CDR1 SGDLS, CDR2 YYNGEE. V was cut by 3 bases and J by 4 bases, with 14 bases left in between. CDR3 sequence reads: CASSGRDSVYNEQFF. DNA for the CDR3: TGTGCCAGCAGCGGCCGGGACTCCGTATACAATGAGCAGTTCTTC. Based on the CDR3 plus reference TRBV9 and TRBJ2-1, the full variable domain is DSGVTQTPKHLITATGQRVTLRCSPRSGDLSVYWYQQSLDQGLQFLIQYYNGEERAKGNILERFSAQQFPDLHSELNLSSLELGDSALYFCASSGRDSVYNEQFFGPGTRLTVL.

This clonotype occurred many times. V and J are TRBV7-8 and TRBJ2-2; maybe TRBD1 (6 bases). Germline values: CDR1 SGHVS, CDR2 FQNEAQ. V was clipped by 5 bases and J by 6 bases, with 10 bases between them. The CDR3 consists of 13 residues. CDR3 sequence: CASSHRVPGELFF. The CDR3 DNA follows: TGTGCCAGCAGCCACAGGGTCCCCGGGGAGCTGTTTTTT.

This clonotype was seen at least ten times. The chain joins TRBV5-8 to TRBJ1-6; tentatively, D is TRBD1 (5 bases). The CDR3 extends over 15 amino acids. CDR1 and CDR2 from the germline V gene are SGHTS and YDEGEE. Deletions cut 4 bases from V and 10 bases from J, with 18 bases between. CDR3 protein: CASSPSQGRGSPLHF. The CDR3 DNA sequence: TGTGCCAGCAGCCCATCCCAGGGTAGGGGATCACCCCTCCACTTT.

The chain is built from TRBV9 and TRBJ1-2; D remains unclear. The CDR3 extends over 14 amino acids. The ends were cut back, 0 bases at V and 8 bases at J, with 14 bases in the middle. The germline CDR1 and CDR2 sequences are SGDLS and YYNGEE. This CDR3 is CASSVEWGGEGYTF. Written as DNA, the CDR3 is TGTGCCAGCAGCGTAGAGTGGGGAGGAGAAGGCTACACCTTC.

Here the CDR3 reads CATNRPGGHGQFF. The DNA for the CDR3 is TGTGCCACCAATAGACCCGGGGGCCATGGGCAGTTCTTC. The rearrangement joins TRBV5-4 to TRBJ2-1; possibly TRBD1 or TRBD2 for D (6 bases each). Germline V gene lookup returns CDR1 SGHNT and CDR2 YYREEE (reference sequence). The CDR3 runs 13 residues. V was cut by 9 bases and J by 12 bases, with 22 bases left in between.

There are many counts of this clonotype. The rearrangement links TRBV10-3 to TRBJ1-2; 7 bases line up with TRBD1. V dropped 3 bases and J dropped 2; count of bases not matched to a gene: 9. The CDR3 is 16 residues long. Germline V gene lookup returns CDR1 ENHRY and CDR2 SYGVKD. For the CDR3, the DNA is TGTGCCATCAGTGACCCGAGAGGGGGCGCGAACTATGGCTACACCTTC. Its protein is CAISDPRGGANYGYTF.